Sequencing of this T cell receptor beta chain was carried out in a study of shared clonotypes between healthy human individuals. Across the whole study: A donor's plate count was three for CD4 naive and three for CD4 memory; CD8 naive had two and CD8 memory one. The study, taken as a whole, reports: The naive CD4 repertoires of a few donors were compared, and around 5.1% of clonotypes were shared.

Worth noting for this clone: Its matching antigen is unknown.

Assay runs were performed at deep level. Clones were read by immunoSEQ multiplex PCR, and TCRdb kept only the in-frame ones, dropping some. The repertoire holds some 350,000 clones, around 74% seen once, with 10% in the top ten. The junction had 3 bases not matched to a gene; V was cut back by 6 bases and J by 3 bases. Germline V gene lookup returns CDR1 MNHNY and CDR2 SVGAGI (reference sequence). This CDR3 is built from 14 residues. Donors comprised healthy HIV-negative adults lacking recent acute infections or vaccinations. Sequencing was carried out using memory CD4+ T cells sorted from blood. Noted subset: CD45RA-negative fraction. This receptor was taken from a man aged 30 to 39 in good health. The rearrangement links TRBV6-6 to TRBJ2-1; 9 bases align to TRBD2. The CDR3 spells CASSQREDYNEQFF. For the CDR3, the DNA is TGTGCCAGCAGCCAGCGGGAGGACTACAATGAGCAGTTCTTC.